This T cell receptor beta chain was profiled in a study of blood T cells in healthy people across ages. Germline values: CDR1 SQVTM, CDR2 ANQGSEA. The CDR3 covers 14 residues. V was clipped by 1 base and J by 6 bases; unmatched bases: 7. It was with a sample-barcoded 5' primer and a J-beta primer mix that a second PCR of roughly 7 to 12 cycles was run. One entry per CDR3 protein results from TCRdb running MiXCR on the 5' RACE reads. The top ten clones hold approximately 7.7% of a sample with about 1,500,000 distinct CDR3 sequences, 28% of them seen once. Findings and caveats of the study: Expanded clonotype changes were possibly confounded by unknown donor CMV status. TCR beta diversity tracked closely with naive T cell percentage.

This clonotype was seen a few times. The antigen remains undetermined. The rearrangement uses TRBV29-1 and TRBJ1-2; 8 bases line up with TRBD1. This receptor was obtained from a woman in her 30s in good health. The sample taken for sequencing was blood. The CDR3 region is CSVEGDRRKDGYTF. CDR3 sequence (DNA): TGCAGCGTTGAAGGGGACAGGAGAAAGGATGGCTACACCTTC.